Below are 15 T cell receptor beta chains sequenced from a single sample in a study of Ad26.COV2.S vaccination and SARS-CoV-2 variants. Treatment meaning: around 19 received Ad26.COV2.S at low or high dose, single or two shots; a few received placebo; per-sample allocation not given. Repertoires come from day 63 after the first vaccine or placebo injection. Sequencing was performed with immunoSEQ multiplex PCR; in TCRdb, only in-frame clones are kept and a portion is missing. The sample lists around 450,000 clones, 88% occurring once. Sequencing used peripheral blood, obtained in a trial of Ad26.COV2.S vaccine versus placebo. These receptor sequences come from a person between 18 and 60 years old who received the Ad26.COV2.S COVID-19 vaccine or a placebo.

The chain uses TRBV9 and TRBJ1-6; a possible D gene is TRBD1 (5 bases). The CDR3 sequence is 14 residues long. V lost 0 bases, J lost 6 bases, and 7 bases lay in between. Germline lookup yields CDR1 SGDLS and CDR2 YYNGEE. The CDR3 reads CASSVERGNSPLHF. CDR3 sequence (DNA): TGTGCCAGCAGCGTAGAAAGGGGTAATTCACCCCTCCACTTT.

This clone is a singleton in its sample. The chain couples TRBV29-1 to TRBJ2-1; 8 bases map to TRBD1. Germline V lookup: CDR1 SQVTM, CDR2 ANQGSEA. CDR3 size: 15 residues. Losses at the gene ends were 1 base for V and 5 bases for J; bases not matched to a gene: 7. CDR3 DNA: TGCAGCGTTGAAGTGCGGCAGGGGGCGGACAATGAGCAGTTCTTC. It specifies CSVEVRQGADNEQFF.

The gene calls are TRBV5-4 and TRBJ2-5, with D tentatively TRBD1 (5 bases). The CDR3 contains 15 residues. Looked up from germline, CDR1 is SGHNT and CDR2 is YYREEE (reference sequence). Trimming shortened V by 0 bases and J by 5 bases, and 14 bases separated the two germline ends. For the CDR3, the DNA is TGTGCCAGCAGCTTGGGGCAGGGTTTGTGGGAGACCCAGTACTTC. Translated, it gives CASSLGQGLWETQYF.

The chain joins TRBV19 to TRBJ2-7, with 7 nucleotides matching TRBD1. The germline V gene has CDR1 LNHDA and CDR2 SQIVND (reference sequence). With V trimmed by 6 bases and J by 0 bases, 5 bases remained unmatched. CDR3 length: 14 residues. CDR3 coding DNA: TGTGCCAGTAGCCGACAGGGTGACTCCTACGAGCAGTACTTC. Its translation: CASSRQGDSYEQYF.

The chain carries TRBV30 and TRBJ2-6; maybe TRBD1 (6 bases). CDR1 is GTSNPN, CDR2 SVGIG, per germline (reference sequence). With 1 base removed from V and 2 bases from J, the gap between germline ends came to 6 bases. This CDR3 is 14 amino acids long. The CDR3 sequence: CAWSEGAGANVLTF. CDR3 in DNA: TGTGCCTGGAGTGAGGGGGCTGGGGCCAACGTCCTGACTTTC.

The gene calls are TRBV28 and TRBJ1-2; D is perhaps TRBD1 (5 bases). Germline CDR1 is MDHEN and CDR2 is SYDVKM. Trimming pared 8 bases from V and 7 bases from J, leaving 17 bases between. The CDR3 runs to 13 residues. The CDR3 spells CASVGRRGGGYTF. The CDR3, as DNA: TGTGCCAGCGTGGGGAGGAGGGGCGGTGGCTACACCTTC.

This clone was found once. The CDR3 coding sequence is TGTGCCAGCACCCAAGGGGGGGGCTACGAGCAGTACTTC. This encodes CASTQGGGYEQYF. The chain uses TRBV28 and TRBJ2-7, with D perhaps TRBD2 (7 bases). Germline CDR1 reads MDHEN; CDR2 reads SYDVKM. The V and J ends lost 7 bases and 3 bases respectively, with 13 bases between them. This CDR3 region has 13 residues. The whole variable domain, filled in from reference TRBV28 and TRBJ2-7, reads DVKVTQSSRYLVKRTGEKVFLECVQDMDHENMFWYRQDPGLGLRLIYFSYDVKMKEKGDIPEGYSVSREKKERFSLILESASTNQTSMYLCASTQGGGYEQYFGPGTRLTVT.

The chain uses TRBV7-2 and TRBJ2-2, with 14 bases lining up with TRBD2. This CDR3 is built from 19 residues. The trim removed 1 base at V and 3 bases at J, leaving 7 bases unmatched. The germline V gene has CDR1 SGHTA and CDR2 FQGNSA. The CDR3 sequence is CASSLGLAGGLWDTGELFF. The CDR3 coding sequence is TGTGCCAGCAGCTTAGGACTAGCGGGGGGGCTGTGGGACACCGGGGAGCTGTTTTTT.

This chain links TRBV6-6 with TRBJ2-3, with 8 bases identical to TRBD1. Germline V CDR1 and CDR2: MNHNY, SVGAGI (reference sequence). This CDR3 spans 15 amino acids. V shed 2 bases, J shed 4 bases, and the junction held 5 bases outside the gene matches. The CDR3 bases are TGTGCCAGCAGTTACGAAGACAGGGGCGCAGATACGCAGTATTTT. Translating it yields CASSYEDRGADTQYF.

The CDR3 protein is CACQVDFNSPLHF. As DNA, the CDR3 is TGTGCCTGTCAGGTAGATTTCAATTCACCCCTCCACTTT. V and J are TRBV30 and TRBJ1-6; D remains ambiguous. The CDR3 is 13 amino acids. V lost 6 bases to trimming and J lost 7 bases, with 13 bases between them. Germline V CDR1 and CDR2: GTSNPN, SVGIG (reference sequence).

The rearrangement joins TRBV28 to TRBJ1-4; no clear D. Germline V gene sequence: CDR1 MDHEN, CDR2 SYDVKM. The CDR3 sequence is 14 residues long. Trimming removed 2 bases at V and 4 bases at J, with 8 bases between. CDR3 region: CASSLAGHNEKLFF. The CDR3 DNA reads TGTGCCAGCAGTTTAGCCGGTCATAATGAAAAACTGTTTTTT.

This clone was recorded a few times. In DNA form, the CDR3 reads TGTGCCAGCAGTTATATTACAGGGCCCACAGATACGCAGTATTTT. Encoded protein: CASSYITGPTDTQYF. J is TRBJ2-3 and V is TRBV6-2 or TRBV6-3; tentative D call: TRBD1 (6 bases). V lost 3 bases to trimming and J lost 2 bases, with 12 bases between them. Germline V gives CDR1 MNHEY, CDR2 SVGEGT. This CDR3 has 15 residues.

The V call is TRBV7-2, the J call TRBJ2-2, with 9 bases matching TRBD1. Per germline, CDR1 SGHTA and CDR2 FQGNSA. The V gene end was trimmed by 2 bases and the J gene end by 6 bases; junction bases not matched to a gene: 7. The CDR3 length is 16 residues. Here the CDR3 DNA reads TGTGCCAGCAGCTTACCGACAGGGGGGTTTTCCGGGGAGCTGTTTTTT. It codes for CASSLPTGGFSGELFF.

The V call is TRBV28, the J call TRBJ2-3, with TRBD1 identical over 7 bases. V lost 2 bases to trimming and J lost 5 bases; unmatched junction nucleotides: 16. The germline V gene encodes CDR1 MDHEN and CDR2 SYDVKM. This CDR3 comprises 18 residues. The DNA of the CDR3 is TGTGCCAGCAGTTTAATGGACAGGTCAGCCCTAAGAAGAGATACGCAGTATTTT. Amino acids: CASSLMDRSALRRDTQYF.

This chain uses TRBV28 with TRBJ1-2; a possible D gene is TRBD1 (5 bases). V was shortened by 5 bases and J by 7 bases, with 14 bases between the two germline ends. CDR1 and CDR2 from the germline V gene are MDHEN and SYDVKM. This CDR3 comprises 13 residues. CDR3 nucleotides: TGTGCCAGCAGTCCGGCGGGGGTTTCTGGCTACACCTTC. Translating gives CASSPAGVSGYTF.